This T cell receptor (beta chain) originates from a study of T cell responses to AZD1222 COVID-19 vaccine. Sequencing used immunoSEQ multiplex PCR; TCRdb keeps in-frame clones, though not all of them. The sample carries 120,000 or so clones, 85% to 90% recorded once. This CDR3 has 14 residues. The germline CDR1 and CDR2 sequences are GTSNPN and SVGIG (reference sequence). The V segment lost 7 bases and the J segment 6 bases; nucleotides outside the gene matches: 11. This sample comprised peripheral blood, obtained on day 0 of MenACWY control vaccination. This receptor was obtained from an adult in good health. The chain recombines TRBV30 with TRBJ1-3, with 8 bases fitting TRBD1. The CDR3 loop is CASFPGQAKNTIYF. As DNA, the CDR3 is TGTGCCTCTTTTCCGGGACAGGCCAAAAACACCATATATTTT.